This is a list of T cell receptor beta chains from one sample in a study of blood T cell repertoires in COVID-19. Sequencing used immunoSEQ multiplex PCR; TCRdb keeps in-frame clones, though not all of them. This table holds about 240,000 clones, roughly 80% found once. The sequenced sample consisted of peripheral blood. The receptors here all came from a woman between 18 and 29 years old with acute or convalescent COVID-19. Both conserved end residues are part of each CDR3. The D gene is left open where the match is weak. Size tells how often a clone was seen (once, few, many) or the class of an expanded clone, and some rows leave it out.

>TRBV19|TRBJ2-1|TRBD2|.
TGTGCCAGTAAGGGCGGGGGGAATGAGCAGTTCTTC
CASKGGGNEQFF
>TRBV6-4|TRBJ1-5|.|.
TGTGCCAGCAGTGTCCAGGGTAGGCAGGGCAATCAGCCCCAGCATTTT
CASSVQGRQGNQPQHF
>TRBV27|TRBJ1-2|TRBD1|.
TGTGCCAGCAGTTTCCTCGGACAGGGGGATTCCTATGGCTACACCTTC
CASSFLGQGDSYGYTF
>TRBV29-1|TRBJ2-1|.|.
TGCAGCGTACCGGGGGAGCAGTTCTTC
CSVPGEQFF
>TRBV6-6|TRBJ1-1|.|.
TGTGCCAGCAGTTACTCGCGACTCTCGAACACTGAAGCTTTCTTT
CASSYSRLSNTEAFF
>TRBV9|TRBJ2-3|TRBD2|.
TGTGCCAGCAGAGTGGGGACTAGTGTTGCAGATACGCAGTATTTT
CASRVGTSVADTQYF
>TRBV28|TRBJ1-5|TRBD1|once
TGTGCCAGCATCAGCAGGGGGCAGGTTATGAGCAATCAGCCCCAGCATTTT
CASISRGQVMSNQPQHF
>TRBV28|TRBJ2-7|.|.
TGTGCCAGCAGTTTAGAGGGTTCGGACGAGCAGTACTTC
CASSLEGSDEQYF
>TRBV9|TRBJ2-6|.|.
TGTGCCAGCAGCGTAGGGGGCATCTCCTCTGGGGCCAACGTCCTGACTTTC
CASSVGGISSGANVLTF
>TRBV10-3|TRBJ1-1|TRBD1|.
TGTGCCATCAGTGATAGGGACAGAATAGCTTTCTTT
CAISDRDRIAFF
>TRBV7-2|TRBJ1-3|.|.
TGTGCCAGCAGCTTAGCCAGCTCTGGAAACACCATATATTTT
CASSLASSGNTIYF
>TRBV19|TRBJ1-1|.|few
TGTGCCAGTAGTATTTGGGGGGGGTACGGCACTGAAGCTTTCTTT
CASSIWGGYGTEAFF
>TRBV7-6|TRBJ2-5|TRBD1|.
TGTGCCAGCAGCTCCCGGGACAGCAAAGAGACCCAGTACTTC
CASSSRDSKETQYF
>TRBV29-1|TRBJ2-5|TRBD1|.
TGCAGCGTTGAGCGGACAGGGGGAGGAGAGACCCAGTACTTC
CSVERTGGGETQYF
>TRBV12-3/TRBV12-4|TRBJ1-1|.|.
TGTGCCAGCAGTTTAAGCTTGGGAAGAGGGGCTTTCTTT
CASSLSLGRGAFF
>TRBV27|TRBJ1-2|TRBD1|once
TGTGCCAGCAGTCTCGGACAGGGGGCAAGCTACACCTTC
CASSLGQGASYTF
>TRBV28|TRBJ1-6|.|.
TGTGCCAGCAATCCGAGCACTTATAATTCACCCCTCCACTTT
CASNPSTYNSPLHF
>TRBV7-2|TRBJ1-2|TRBD1|.
TGTGCCAGCAGCTTAAGCAGGGGGATCGCTAACTATGGCTACACCTTC
CASSLSRGIANYGYTF
>TRBV5-1|TRBJ1-5|.|few
TGCGCCAGCAGCTTGGGGCAGGATACTAGCAATCAGCCCCAGCATTTT
CASSLGQDTSNQPQHF
>TRBV7-2|TRBJ1-2|TRBD1|.
TGTGCCAGCAGCTTACTACAGGGGGCTAACTATGGCTACACCTTC
CASSLLQGANYGYTF
>TRBV5-1|TRBJ2-3|.|.
TGCGCCAGCAGCTTGGTTCATAGAGGTAGTTCCACCGGTGGAGATACGCAGTATTTT
CASSLVHRGSSTGGDTQYF
>TRBV18|TRBJ1-1|.|.
TGTGCCAGCTCACTCGGAGAGAACACTGAAGCTTTCTTT
CASSLGENTEAFF
>TRBV2|TRBJ1-1|TRBD1|.
TGTGCCAGCAGAAAGACAGGGGGCGGCACTGAAGCTTTCTTT
CASRKTGGGTEAFF
>TRBV27|TRBJ2-2|TRBD2|.
TGTGCCAGCCAAGGACTAGCGGGAACCGGGGAGCTGTTTTTT
CASQGLAGTGELFF
>TRBV24-1|TRBJ2-1|.|.
TGTGCCACCAGTGAAAGGACAGCAAACAACAATGAGCAGTTCTTC
CATSERTANNNEQFF
>TRBV6-5|TRBJ1-2|TRBD1|few
TGTGCCAGCAGTTCCCCGGGACAGGGGGACTATGGCTACACCTTC
CASSSPGQGDYGYTF
>TRBV7-2|TRBJ2-1|TRBD2|.
TGTGCCAGCAGCTTAGGCGGGGGCTCCTACAATGAGCAGTTCTTC
CASSLGGGSYNEQFF
>TRBV19|TRBJ1-1|TRBD1|.
TGTGCCAGTGGCCGGGACAGAAACACTGAAGCTTTCTTT
CASGRDRNTEAFF
>TRBV12-3/TRBV12-4|TRBJ1-2|.|.
TGTGCCAGCGGCAGAAAGTATGGCTACACCTTC
CASGRKYGYTF
>TRBV30|TRBJ1-5|.|.
TGTGCCTGGAGTGCGCAGGCTCACAATCAGCCCCAGCATTTT
CAWSAQAHNQPQHF
>TRBV19|TRBJ2-1|TRBD2|.
TGTGCCAGTATGGCGGGAGGGCCCTACAATGAGCAGTTCTTC
CASMAGGPYNEQFF
>TRBV13|TRBJ2-5|.|.
TGTGCCAGCAGCTTCGGCAGAGGCCAAGAGACCCAGTACTTC
CASSFGRGQETQYF
>TRBV30|TRBJ1-2|.|.
TGTGCCTGGAGTTCGGCCTCGGGGTTGGGGGGCTACACCTTC
CAWSSASGLGGYTF
>TRBV10-3|TRBJ2-3|.|.
TGTGCCATCAGTGAGTCGGGGGGTACGCAGTATTTT
CAISESGGTQYF
>TRBV5-1|TRBJ2-7|TRBD1|.
TGCGCCAGCAGCCCCGCCCCTACGACAGGGGCCAACTACGAGCAGTACTTC
CASSPAPTTGANYEQYF
>TRBV24-1|TRBJ2-7|.|.
TGTGCCACCTCGGGTCTAGACAGTTACGAGCAGTACTTC
CATSGLDSYEQYF
>TRBV3-1/TRBV3-2|TRBJ2-7|.|.
TGTGCCAGCAGCCTACAGGGAAACCTCTACGAGCAGTACTTC
CASSLQGNLYEQYF
>TRBV6-1|TRBJ1-2|TRBD1|once
TGTGCCAGCAGCCGGGACAGCTATGGCTACACCTTC
CASSRDSYGYTF
>TRBV2|TRBJ2-5|.|.
TGTGCCAGCAGTGCACAACCGGCCACTGGGGCACAAGAGACCCAGTACTTC
CASSAQPATGAQETQYF
>TRBV6-5|TRBJ1-1|.|.
TGTGCCAGCAGCTCCGGGGTTGGATGGACTGAAGCTTTCTTT
CASSSGVGWTEAFF
>TRBV11-2|TRBJ2-3|TRBD1|.
TGTGCCAGCAGCCCCCCAGGACAGGGTTTCACAGATACGCAGTATTTT
CASSPPGQGFTDTQYF
>TRBV7-2|TRBJ1-1|TRBD1|once
TGTGCCAGCAGCCCACAGGGGGCGTACACTGAAGCTTTCTTT
CASSPQGAYTEAFF
>TRBV19|TRBJ2-7|TRBD1|.
TGTGCCAGTAGACGCTACGGGACAGGGGGAATCTACGAGCAGTACTTC
CASRRYGTGGIYEQYF
>TRBV19|TRBJ2-7|TRBD2|.
TGTGCCAGTAGTATAGAGACTAGCGGAACCTACGAGCAGTACTTC
CASSIETSGTYEQYF
>TRBV2|TRBJ2-7|TRBD2|.
TGTGCCAGCACCTACGGGGGGACCGAGATCTACGAGCAGTACTTC
CASTYGGTEIYEQYF
>TRBV7-8|TRBJ2-1|TRBD2|.
TGTGCCAGCAGCCTAATAGGGACTAGTCTGAGGGAGCAGTTCTTC
CASSLIGTSLREQFF
>TRBV5-1|TRBJ2-5|TRBD2|.
TGCGCCAGCAGCTCCAACCCGGGACTAGGACAAGAGACCCAGTACTTC
CASSSNPGLGQETQYF
>TRBV15|TRBJ1-5|.|.
TGTGCCACCCAGCAGGGGCGCCTACAGCCCCAGCATTTT
CATQQGRLQPQHF
>TRBV30|TRBJ1-1|TRBD1|once
TGTGCCTGGAGGGGACAGTCGAACACTGAAGCTTTCTTT
CAWRGQSNTEAFF
>TRBV12-3/TRBV12-4|TRBJ1-1|.|.
TGTGCCAGCAGTTCCCTCGGGAACACTGAAGCTTTCTTT
CASSSLGNTEAFF
>TRBV28|TRBJ1-1|.|.
TGTGCCAGCAGTGGAGACACTGAAGCTTTCTTT
CASSGDTEAFF
>TRBV3-1/TRBV3-2|TRBJ1-2|TRBD1|.
TGTGCCAGCAGCCCAAGGACAGGGCTGGCCTATGGCTACACCTTC
CASSPRTGLAYGYTF
>TRBV7-9|TRBJ2-2|.|.
TGTGCCAGCAGCCCCAGGGGCGGGGAGCTGTTTTTT
CASSPRGGELFF